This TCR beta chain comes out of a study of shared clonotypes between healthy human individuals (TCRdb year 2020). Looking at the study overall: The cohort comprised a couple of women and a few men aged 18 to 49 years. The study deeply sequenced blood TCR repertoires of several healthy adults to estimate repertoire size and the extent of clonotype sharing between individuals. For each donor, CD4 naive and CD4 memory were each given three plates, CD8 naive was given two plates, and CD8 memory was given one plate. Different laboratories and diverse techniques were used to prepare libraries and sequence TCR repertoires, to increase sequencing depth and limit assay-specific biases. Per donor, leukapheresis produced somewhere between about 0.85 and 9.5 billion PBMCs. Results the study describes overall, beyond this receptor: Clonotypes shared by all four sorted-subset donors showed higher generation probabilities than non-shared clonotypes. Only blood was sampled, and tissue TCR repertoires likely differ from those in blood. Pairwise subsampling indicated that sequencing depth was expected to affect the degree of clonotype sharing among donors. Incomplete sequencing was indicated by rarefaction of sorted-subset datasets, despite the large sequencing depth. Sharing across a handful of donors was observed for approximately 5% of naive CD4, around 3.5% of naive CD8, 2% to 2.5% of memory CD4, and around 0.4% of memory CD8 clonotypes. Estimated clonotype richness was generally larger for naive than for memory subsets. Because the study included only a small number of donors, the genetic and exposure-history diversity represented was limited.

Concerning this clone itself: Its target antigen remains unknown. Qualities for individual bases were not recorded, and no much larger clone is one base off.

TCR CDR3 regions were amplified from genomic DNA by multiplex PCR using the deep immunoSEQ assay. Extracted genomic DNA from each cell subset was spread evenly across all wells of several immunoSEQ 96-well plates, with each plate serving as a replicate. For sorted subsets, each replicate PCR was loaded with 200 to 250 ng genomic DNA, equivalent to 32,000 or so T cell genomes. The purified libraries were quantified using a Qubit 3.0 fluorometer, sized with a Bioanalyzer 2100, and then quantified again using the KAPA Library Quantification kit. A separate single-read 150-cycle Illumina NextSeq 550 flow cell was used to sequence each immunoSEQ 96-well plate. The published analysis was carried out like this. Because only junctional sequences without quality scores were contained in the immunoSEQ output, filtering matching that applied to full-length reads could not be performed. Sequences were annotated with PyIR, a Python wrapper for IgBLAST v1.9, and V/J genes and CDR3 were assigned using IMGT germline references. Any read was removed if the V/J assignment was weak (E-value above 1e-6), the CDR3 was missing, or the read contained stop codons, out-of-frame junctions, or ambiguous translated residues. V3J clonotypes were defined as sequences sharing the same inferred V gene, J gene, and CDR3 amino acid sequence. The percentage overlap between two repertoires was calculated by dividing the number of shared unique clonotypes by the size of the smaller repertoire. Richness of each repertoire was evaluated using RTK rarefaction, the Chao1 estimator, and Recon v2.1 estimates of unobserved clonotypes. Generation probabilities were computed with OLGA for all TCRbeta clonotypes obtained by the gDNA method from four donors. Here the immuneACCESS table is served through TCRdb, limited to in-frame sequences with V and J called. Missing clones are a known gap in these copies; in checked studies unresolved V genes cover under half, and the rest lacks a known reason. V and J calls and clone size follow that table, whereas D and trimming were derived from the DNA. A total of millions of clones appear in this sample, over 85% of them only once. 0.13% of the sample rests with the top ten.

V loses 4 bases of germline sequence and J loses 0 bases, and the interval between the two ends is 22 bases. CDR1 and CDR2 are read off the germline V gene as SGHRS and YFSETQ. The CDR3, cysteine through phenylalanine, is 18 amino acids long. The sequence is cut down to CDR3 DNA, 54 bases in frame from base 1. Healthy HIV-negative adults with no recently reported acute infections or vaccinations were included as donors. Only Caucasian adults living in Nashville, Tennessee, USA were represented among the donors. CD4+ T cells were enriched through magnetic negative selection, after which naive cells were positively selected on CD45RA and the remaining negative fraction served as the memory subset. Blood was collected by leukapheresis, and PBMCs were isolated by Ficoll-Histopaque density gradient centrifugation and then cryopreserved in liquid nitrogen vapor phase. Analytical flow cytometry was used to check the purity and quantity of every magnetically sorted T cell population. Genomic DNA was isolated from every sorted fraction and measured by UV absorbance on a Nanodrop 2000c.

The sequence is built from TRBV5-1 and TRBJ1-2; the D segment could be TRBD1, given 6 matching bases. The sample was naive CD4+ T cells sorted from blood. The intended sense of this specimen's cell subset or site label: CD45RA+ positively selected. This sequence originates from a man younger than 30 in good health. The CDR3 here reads CASSLRPFGTPSNYGYTF. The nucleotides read TGCGCCAGCAGCCTACGACCTTTTGGGACACCCTCTAACTATGGCTACACCTTC.